What follows are 31 T cell receptor beta chains derived from one specimen sequenced in a study of neurological immune-mediated disorders. The time point denotes: longitudinal time-point 2. TCRdb fed the 5' RACE reads into MiXCR, producing one record per CDR3 protein. The data show approximately 82,000 distinct CDR3 sequences, roughly 13% seen once. Sequences were obtained from PBMCs. The receptors come from a female donor with HTLV-1-associated myelopathy (HAM/TSP).

This clonotype was found many times. The rearrangement uses TRBV5-1 and TRBJ1-3; 7 bases align to TRBD1. Germline values: CDR1 SGHRS, CDR2 YFSETQ. J lost 2 bases, V lost 4 bases, and 3 bases had no gene match. The CDR3 sequence is 14 residues long. CDR3 in amino acids: CASSRGTAGNTIYF. The CDR3 region has the DNA TGCGCCAGCAGCCGAGGGACAGCTGGAAACACCATATATTTT.

This clonotype was recorded many times. The chain employs TRBV5-1 and TRBJ1-1; no reliable D call. In germline, CDR1 is SGHRS, CDR2 YFSETQ. Trimming removed 0 bases at V and 5 bases at J, with 11 bases between. The CDR3 consists of 14 residues. DNA for the CDR3: TGCGCCAGCAGCTTGGGTGTCACCGGTACTGAAGCTTTCTTT. It specifies CASSLGVTGTEAFF.

This clonotype was observed at least ten times. The V and J genes are TRBV7-9 and TRBJ2-5; TRBD2 is a possible D gene (6 bases). Germline V lookup: CDR1 SEHNR, CDR2 FQNEAQ (reference sequence). The CDR3 totals 17 residues. Trimming took 6 bases from V and 5 from J, leaving 25 bases between them. The CDR3 spells CASRRDRGPLAGETQYF. In DNA, the CDR3 is TGTGCCAGCAGAAGAGACCGGGGACCTCTGGCGGGGGAGACCCAGTACTTC.

This clonotype was seen ten or more times. The DNA of the CDR3 is TGTGCCACCCGTACAGGAATACTGAACACTGAAGCTTTCTTT. Protein: CATRTGILNTEAFF. The chain couples TRBV10-3 to TRBJ1-1, with D possibly matching TRBD1 (5 bases). CDR3 length: 14 residues. Trimming left V 10 bases short and J 0 bases short, with 15 bases between. CDR1 is ENHRY, CDR2 SYGVKD, per germline.

This clonotype occurred many times. The V gene is TRBV10-3, the J gene TRBJ2-7; 9 bases agree with TRBD1. CDR1 is ENHRY, CDR2 SYGVKD, per germline. With V trimmed by 6 bases and J by 5 bases, 11 bases remained unmatched. The CDR3 has 15 residues. The CDR3 here is CAIRGSGTGFNEQYF. Written as DNA, the CDR3 is TGTGCCATCAGGGGGTCCGGGACAGGGTTTAACGAGCAGTACTTC.

Many counts were recorded for this clonotype. The chain uses TRBV4-2 and TRBJ1-2; 10 bases align to TRBD1. V dropped 0 bases and J dropped 6; count of bases not matched to a gene: 7. The length of the CDR3 is 16 residues. Germline V gene lookup returns CDR1 LGHNA and CDR2 YNFKEQ. This chain's CDR3 is CASSQDLTGGGNGYTF. The CDR3 DNA sequence: TGTGCCAGCAGCCAAGACTTGACAGGGGGCGGCAATGGCTACACCTTC.

This clonotype has more than one count but fewer than ten. V usage is TRBV10-3 and J usage is TRBJ2-3; D could derive from TRBD1 or TRBD2 (5 bases each). The CDR3 runs to 11 residues. The germline gives CDR1 ENHRY, CDR2 SYGVKD. Trimming took 10 bases from V and 6 from J, leaving 11 bases between them. CDR3: CATLGTDTQYF. CDR3 sequence (DNA): TGTGCCACGCTAGGGACGGATACGCAGTATTTT.

This clonotype was detected many times. This sequence joins TRBV7-2 and TRBJ2-5; D is possibly TRBD1 (7 bases). Per germline, CDR1 SGHTA and CDR2 FQGNSA. This CDR3 comprises 14 residues. V was clipped by 7 bases and J by 0 bases, with 12 bases between them. CDR3 DNA: TGTGCCAGCACCCAGGGGGGACACCAAGAGACCCAGTACTTC. Its translation is CASTQGGHQETQYF.

This clonotype was seen at least ten times. The genes are TRBV28 and TRBJ1-6; a possible D gene is TRBD1 (5 bases). Trimming left V 6 bases short and J 10 bases short, with 13 bases between. The germline gives CDR1 MDHEN, CDR2 SYDVKM. This CDR3 contains 13 residues. CDR3 nucleotides: TGTGCCAGCAGCCTGGGGGTAGGGTCACCCCTCCACTTT. Translating it yields CASSLGVGSPLHF. The whole variable domain, filled in from reference TRBV28 and TRBJ1-6, reads DVKVTQSSRYLVKRTGEKVFLECVQDMDHENMFWYRQDPGLGLRLIYFSYDVKMKEKGDIPEGYSVSREKKERFSLILESASTNQTSMYLCASSLGVGSPLHFGNGTRLTVT.

This clonotype has ten or more counts. V is TRBV28 and J is TRBJ2-5; D tentatively reads TRBD1 or TRBD2 (5 bases each). CDR3 length: 15 amino acids. Between the trimmed V and J ends, which lost 5 bases and 2 bases, there was a span of 15 bases. The germline CDR1 and CDR2 sequences are MDHEN and SYDVKM. This chain's CDR3 is CASSLPGAWQETQYF. The CDR3, as DNA: TGTGCCAGCAGTCTCCCCGGGGCCTGGCAAGAGACCCAGTACTTC.

This clonotype has at least ten counts. V is TRBV20-1 and J is TRBJ2-3; D is possibly TRBD1 (6 bases). The V end lost 3 bases, the J end lost 5 bases, and 12 bases lay between the germline ends. The germline CDR1 and CDR2 sequences are DFQATT and SNEGSKA (reference sequence). This CDR3 has 13 residues. The CDR3 DNA follows: TGCAGTGCTAGCTCTGGGGGCAAAGATACGCAGTATTTT. It codes for CSASSGGKDTQYF.

This clonotype was recorded many times. This sequence joins TRBV20-1 and TRBJ2-1, with 10 bases that match TRBD2. The length of the CDR3 is 14 residues. CDR1 is DFQATT and CDR2 is SNEGSKA in the germline V gene (reference sequence). With V trimmed by 5 bases and J by 8 bases, 9 bases remained unmatched. The CDR3 sequence: CSARTSGDSHEQFF. CDR3 bases: TGCAGTGCTCGAACTAGCGGGGATTCCCATGAGCAGTTCTTC.

In this sample, this clonotype turned up many times. For the CDR3, the DNA is TGTGCCAGCAGTGAAGAGGGGGTCCCCACCGGGGAGCTGTTTTTT. Translated: CASSEEGVPTGELFF. The V call is TRBV6-1, the J call TRBJ2-2; possibly TRBD1 for D (6 bases). Germline V CDR1 and CDR2: MNHNS, SASEGT. The V gene lost 1 base and the J gene lost 4 bases, with 10 bases spanning the gap. This CDR3 spans 15 amino acids.

V usage is TRBV5-6 and J usage is TRBJ2-1; no clear D gene. The CDR3 has 14 amino acids. Germline V gene sequence: CDR1 SGHDT, CDR2 YYEEEE. The ends were cut back, 2 bases at V and 8 bases at J, with 14 bases in the middle. The CDR3 region has the DNA TGTGCCAGCAGCTTTGGATTGGGATCGCATGAGCAGTTCTTC. Translated, it gives CASSFGLGSHEQFF.

This clonotype came up many times. This chain joins TRBV5-1 and TRBJ1-2; TRBD1 matches 8 bases. This CDR3 contains 14 residues. The V gene's germline CDR1 is SGHRS and CDR2 YFSETQ. Trimming at V came to 4 bases and at J to 4 bases, leaving 6 bases not matched to a gene. The CDR3 sequence: CASSGNQGAYGYTF. The DNA for the CDR3 is TGCGCCAGCAGCGGAAACCAGGGGGCCTATGGCTACACCTTC.

This clonotype was seen repeatedly, ten times or more. The J gene is TRBJ1-2, the V gene TRBV6-5, with a weak D call TRBD1 (6 bases). Germline V gene sequence: CDR1 MNHEY, CDR2 SVGAGI. The V and J ends lost 6 bases and 7 bases respectively, with 27 bases between them. The CDR3 contains 17 residues. The CDR3 coding sequence is TGTGCCAGCAGCTTCCTCCCGGGGGCAGAGGTGGATATTGGCTACACCTTC. As protein: CASSFLPGAEVDIGYTF.

This clonotype was found many times. The chain is built from TRBV2 and TRBJ2-1; 10 bases agree with TRBD2. The V segment lost 6 bases and the J segment 6 bases; nucleotides outside the gene matches: 8. This CDR3 has 15 residues. Germline loops: CDR1 SNHLY, CDR2 FYNNEI. This CDR3 is CASSDSLAGVNEQFF. DNA of the CDR3: TGTGCCAGCAGCGACTCCCTAGCGGGGGTCAATGAGCAGTTCTTC.

This clonotype was picked up many times. The chain is built from TRBV28 and TRBJ1-2; D uncertain. This CDR3 is 15 amino acids long. Germline V gene sequence: CDR1 MDHEN, CDR2 SYDVKM. V was pared by 5 bases and J by 4 bases, with 17 bases between. The CDR3 coding sequence is TGTGCCAGCAGTCCGGGTGGGGTGCCTACCTATGGCTACACCTTC. Its protein product is CASSPGGVPTYGYTF.

This clonotype was picked up many times. This chain links TRBV28 with TRBJ1-5; 7 bases match TRBD1. Germline CDR1 is MDHEN and CDR2 is SYDVKM. The CDR3 has 15 amino acids. Trimming at V came to 4 bases and at J to 0 bases, leaving 3 bases not matched to a gene. CDR3 sequence reads: CASSSGTDSNQPQHF. The DNA of the CDR3 is TGTGCCAGCAGTTCCGGGACAGATAGCAATCAGCCCCAGCATTTT.

This clonotype was detected many times. V gene TRBV6-1 combines with J gene TRBJ2-1; the match to TRBD1 covers 7 bases. Germline V gene lookup returns CDR1 MNHNS and CDR2 SASEGT. The junction had 6 bases not matched to a gene; V was cut back by 0 bases and J by 7 bases. The CDR3 is 15 residues long. The CDR3 DNA reads as TGTGCCAGCAGTGAAGCTAGGGGGCACGGGAATGAGCAGTTCTTC. It is translated as CASSEARGHGNEQFF.

There are many counts of this clonotype. This chain joins TRBV5-1 and TRBJ2-1, with 7 nucleotides matching TRBD1. CDR1 is SGHRS, CDR2 YFSETQ, per germline. This CDR3 region has 13 residues. The J segment lost 10 bases and the V segment lost 0 bases, leaving 4 bases of the junction unmatched. The CDR3 reads CASSLDRGWEQFF. The CDR3, as DNA: TGCGCCAGCAGCTTGGACAGGGGTTGGGAGCAGTTCTTC.

Concerning this clonotype itself: The junction does not match germline at one end; this may be a read error. The chain has TRBV15 and TRBJ2-1; 8 nucleotides align to TRBD1. The germline V gene encodes CDR1 LNHNV and CDR2 YYDKDF (reference sequence). The CDR3 runs 17 residues. Here the CDR3 reads CATSRDWGQVSYNEQFF. CDR3 DNA: TGTGCTACCAGCAGAGATTGGGGACAGGTCTCCTACAATGAGCAGTTCTTC.

This clonotype was seen many times. The chain recombines TRBV18 with TRBJ1-1; perhaps TRBD1 as D (5 bases). CDR1 KGHSH and CDR2 LQKENI come from the germline V gene. V gave up 3 bases and J gave up 2 bases, with 13 bases separating them. The CDR3 is 15 amino acids. The CDR3 sequence is CASSPNPGLNTEAFF. The DNA of the CDR3 is TGTGCCAGCTCACCCAATCCAGGGTTAAACACTGAAGCTTTCTTT.

This clonotype was counted ten times or more. The CDR3: CASSRGGGGYTGELFF. CDR3 coding DNA: TGTGCCAGCAGCCGCGGAGGGGGGGGCTACACCGGGGAGCTGTTTTTT. The rearrangement links TRBV7-2 to TRBJ2-2, with a tentative D call TRBD2 (7 bases). CDR1 is SGHTA, CDR2 FQGNSA, per germline. Trimming stripped 5 bases from V and 3 bases from J, with 16 bases between. This CDR3 is built from 16 residues.

This clonotype has ten or more counts. CDR3 nucleotide sequence: TGTGCCAGCTCCGAGGGACATACGAACACCGGGGAGCTGTTTTTT. Translated: CASSEGHTNTGELFF. The rearrangement uses TRBV4-2 and TRBJ2-2; D may be TRBD1 (6 bases). This CDR3 is 15 amino acids long. Per the germline V gene, CDR1 is LGHNA and CDR2 is YNFKEQ. With 8 bases removed from V and 0 bases from J, the gap between germline ends came to 13 bases.

This clonotype was picked up many times. This rearrangement joins TRBV11-3 to TRBJ2-2; D assignment may be TRBD1 or TRBD2 (5 bases each). This CDR3 is built from 15 residues. The V and J ends lost 1 base and 3 bases respectively, with 9 bases between them. Germline V CDR1 and CDR2: SGHNT, YENEEA. The CDR3 DNA is TGTGCCAGCAGCTTAGGTCAGGGAGACACCGGGGAGCTGTTTTTT. Protein product: CASSLGQGDTGELFF. Combining the CDR3 with reference TRBV11-3 and TRBJ2-2 gives the whole variable domain EAGVVQSPRYKIIEKKQPVAFWCNPISGHNTLYWYLQNLGQGPELLIRYENEEAVDDSQLPKDRFSAERLKGVDSTLKIQPAELGDSAVYLCASSLGQGDTGELFFGEGSRLTVL.

Note on this clonotype: One base away lies a much larger clone, so this may be a sequencing read error. V usage is TRBV19 and J usage is TRBJ1-5; perhaps TRBD1 as D (5 bases). Germline CDR1 LNHDA, CDR2 SQIVND (reference sequence). Between the trimmed V and J ends, which lost 7 bases and 5 bases, there was a span of 12 bases. The CDR3 totals 13 residues. Here the CDR3 reads CASNPVRDQPQHF. CDR3 coding DNA: TGTGCCAGTAATCCCGTCAGGGATCAGCCCCAGCATTTT. Together with reference TRBV19 and TRBJ1-5, the CDR3 gives the full variable domain: DGGITQSPKYLFRKEGQNVTLSCEQNLNHDAMYWYRQDPGQGLRLIYYSQIVNDFQKGDIAEGYSVSREKKESFPLTVTSAQKNPTAFYLCASNPVRDQPQHFGDGTRLSIL.

The rearrangement links TRBV20-1 to TRBJ1-1, with D hard to call. The V gene's germline CDR1 is DFQATT and CDR2 SNEGSKA (reference sequence). The CDR3 consists of 13 residues. Trimming shortened V by 6 bases and J by 4 bases, and 15 bases separated the two germline ends. The CDR3 DNA sequence: TGCAGTGCCGCCTCCCTAGGGTTCACTGAAGCTTTCTTT. As protein: CSAASLGFTEAFF.

Ten or more counts support this clonotype. The chain combines TRBV5-1 with TRBJ2-1; 10 bases are shared with TRBD2. V lost 2 bases to trimming and J lost 9 bases; unmatched junction nucleotides: 8. Germline-derived CDR1 and CDR2 are SGHRS and YFSETQ. The CDR3 has 15 amino acids. The CDR3 reads CASSLGTSGEGEQFF. CDR3 coding DNA: TGCGCCAGCAGCTTAGGTACTAGCGGGGAGGGTGAGCAGTTCTTC.

This clonotype was picked up many times. The chain links TRBV9 to TRBJ2-1; the match to TRBD2 covers 8 bases. The CDR3 is 15 residues long. Germline trimming cut 1 base from V and 4 bases from J; bases unmatched to any gene: 4. Germline-derived CDR1 and CDR2 are SGDLS and YYNGEE. CDR3 sequence: CASSVSGGPYNEQFF. CDR3 nucleotides: TGTGCCAGCAGCGTATCGGGGGGGCCTTACAATGAGCAGTTCTTC.

At least ten counts were recorded for this clonotype. The CDR3 sequence is CASSTNTPGQYGYTF. CDR3 sequence (DNA): TGTGCCAGCAGCACAAACACGCCGGGACAGTATGGCTACACCTTC. The genes are TRBV21-1 and TRBJ1-2; TRBD1, as called in the table, went unchecked against the DNA. TRBV21-1 is a known pseudogene. There are 15 residues in the CDR3.